The clone carrying this T cell receptor (beta chain) was seen once. Its target is not known. Clones were sequenced by immunoSEQ multiplex PCR, and TCRdb holds only the in-frame ones, with some missing. Of fewer than 350,000 clones listed, roughly 88% were seen once; the top ten hold about 0.9%. The V gene lost 4 bases and the J gene lost 0 bases, with 24 bases spanning the gap. The V gene's germline CDR1 is MNHEY and CDR2 SMNVEV (reference sequence). This CDR3 contains 19 residues. This specimen comes from a study of cytomegalovirus exposure and HLA in healthy donors. The overall study: The approximately 120 validation repertoires were reported in a later analysis to have been generated on the same platform as the approximately 700 first-cohort repertoires. Study-level points and caveats: Specificity of a few CMV-associated chains for CMV antigens was verified in vitro. Generally TCR sequences proved uncommon, though certain public TCRs appeared in numerous donors.

The chain is built from TRBV27 and TRBJ1-1; tentative D call: TRBD1 (6 bases). The receptor's source is a woman between 18 and 29 years old in good health and CMV-seronegative. The sample comprised PBMCs. This chain's CDR3 is CASSSIIGGRKNMNTEAFF. The CDR3 coding sequence is TGTGCCAGCAGTTCGATTATTGGGGGCAGGAAGAACATGAACACTGAAGCTTTCTTT.